The 29 T cell receptor beta chains given below trace back to one sample, sequenced in a study of blood T cell repertoires in COVID-19. Produced via immunoSEQ multiplex PCR; TCRdb's table is partial and in-frame only. The sample has some 240,000 clones, 84% seen once. Sequencing was done on a sample of peripheral blood. The origin of the receptors is a middle-aged woman who had recovered from COVID-19.

This chain uses TRBV11-2 with TRBJ2-3, with 11 bases identical to TRBD2. Germline V gene data show CDR1 as SGHAT and CDR2 as FQNNGV. V trimming: 5 bases; J trimming: 2 bases; junction bases outside the gene matches: 6. The CDR3 consists of 16 residues. The CDR3 spells CASSLWTSGHTDTQYF. The CDR3 bases are TGTGCCAGCAGCCTCTGGACTAGCGGGCACACAGATACGCAGTATTTT. The variable domain in full, with the rest retrieved from reference TRBV11-2 and TRBJ2-3, is EAGVAQSPRYKIIEKRQSVAFWCNPISGHATLYWYQQILGQGPKLLIQFQNNGVVDDSQLPKDRFSAERLKGVDSTLKIQPAKLEDSAVYLCASSLWTSGHTDTQYFGPGTRLTVL.

V and J are TRBV12-3 or TRBV12-4 and TRBJ1-5; D might be TRBD1 (5 bases). The CDR3 is made up of 12 amino acids. V was trimmed by 1 base and J by 7 bases, leaving 5 bases between them. Here the CDR3 reads CASSLGQQPQHF. In DNA form, the CDR3 reads TGTGCCAGCAGTTTAGGACAGCAGCCCCAGCATTTT.

V usage is TRBV20-1 and J usage is TRBJ1-1; D call uncertain. Germline lookup yields CDR1 DFQATT and CDR2 SNEGSKA (reference sequence). The CDR3 totals 13 residues. Trimming pared 3 bases from V and 2 bases from J, leaving 10 bases between. DNA for the CDR3: TGCAGTGCTAGTGTACAGTTTAACACTGAAGCTTTCTTT. Translation: CSASVQFNTEAFF.

In its sample, this clone was seen a few times. The CDR3: CASSYQTGLSYEQYF. CDR3 sequence (DNA): TGTGCCAGCAGTTACCAAACAGGGTTATCCTACGAGCAGTACTTC. The chain employs TRBV6-6 and TRBJ2-7; D may be TRBD1 (6 bases). The CDR3 is 15 residues long. The germline V gene has CDR1 MNHNY and CDR2 SVGAGI (reference sequence). Deletions cut 2 bases from V and 1 base from J, with 12 bases between.

This chain uses TRBV5-1 with TRBJ2-5; 7 nucleotides match TRBD1. The CDR3 runs 14 residues. V was pared by 4 bases and J by 7 bases, with 10 bases of the junction left unmatched. Germline loops: CDR1 SGHRS, CDR2 YFSETQ. The CDR3 sequence: CASSLDRRSGTQYF. The DNA for the CDR3 is TGCGCCAGCAGCCTGGACAGGCGTTCAGGGACCCAGTACTTC.

The J gene is TRBJ2-3, the V gene TRBV5-1, with 11 nucleotides matching TRBD2. In germline, CDR1 is SGHRS, CDR2 YFSETQ. With V trimmed by 4 bases and J by 4 bases, 14 bases remained unmatched. The CDR3 sequence is 18 residues long. The CDR3 loop reads CASSRQGSLAGVADTQYF. CDR3 bases: TGCGCCAGCAGCCGGCAGGGATCACTAGCGGGGGTAGCAGATACGCAGTATTTT. The variable domain in full, with the rest retrieved from reference TRBV5-1 and TRBJ2-3, is KAGVTQTPRYLIKTRGQQVTLSCSPISGHRSVSWYQQTPGQGLQFLFEYFSETQRNKGNFPGRFSGRQFSNSRSEMNVSTLELGDSALYLCASSRQGSLAGVADTQYFGPGTRLTVL.

The rearrangement links TRBV15 to TRBJ2-3; 15 positions match TRBD2. Per the germline V gene, CDR1 is LNHNV and CDR2 is YYDKDF (reference sequence). The length of the CDR3 is 16 residues. With 1 base clipped from V and 5 bases from J, the junction kept 1 base outside the gene matches. The CDR3 nucleotides read TGTGCCACCAGCAGAGGGACTAGCGGGGGGGAAGATACGCAGTATTTT. It specifies CATSRGTSGGEDTQYF.

This clone has just a few counts. The chain uses TRBV27 and TRBJ1-1; TRBD1 is a possible D gene (6 bases). The CDR3 covers 13 residues. The V and J ends lost 7 bases and 3 bases respectively, with 12 bases between them. The germline CDR1 and CDR2 sequences are MNHEY and SMNVEV (reference sequence). CDR3 in DNA: TGTGCCAGCAATACAAACAGGGACACTGAAGCTTTCTTT. This sequence encodes CASNTNRDTEAFF.

V is TRBV11-3 and J is TRBJ2-3; 9 nucleotides match TRBD2. Germline V lookup: CDR1 SGHNT, CDR2 YENEEA. After removal of 1 base from V and 6 bases from J, the junction contained 5 bases not matched to a gene. This CDR3 spans 15 amino acids. The CDR3 sequence: CASSLASGATDTQYF. CDR3 bases: TGTGCCAGCAGCTTAGCTAGCGGGGCGACGGATACGCAGTATTTT.

This chain connects TRBV18 to TRBJ1-2; no clear D gene. This CDR3 region has 14 residues. The ends were cut back, 5 bases at V and 2 bases at J, with 12 bases in the middle. Germline values: CDR1 KGHSH, CDR2 LQKENI. The CDR3 loop reads CASSVDPGNYGYTF. The CDR3 coding sequence is TGTGCCAGCTCAGTCGATCCGGGGAACTATGGCTACACCTTC.

V usage is TRBV3-1 (or the pseudogene TRBV3-2) and J usage is TRBJ1-5, with a tentative D call TRBD1 (6 bases). The CDR3 is 16 amino acids. Germline CDR1 reads LGHDT; CDR2 reads YNNKEL (reference sequence). Trimming took 1 base from V and 2 from J, leaving 12 bases between them. CDR3 DNA: TGTGCCAGCAGCCAAGCGCGAGGGGGTGGCAATCAGCCCCAGCATTTT. Amino acid sequence: CASSQARGGGNQPQHF.

The chain has TRBV10-3 and TRBJ2-2; no reliable D call. The CDR3 is 14 residues long. V was cut by 3 bases and J by 2 bases, with 7 bases left in between. The V gene's germline CDR1 is ENHRY and CDR2 SYGVKD. DNA for the CDR3: TGTGCCATCAGTGAATTGGGCAACACCGGGGAGCTGTTTTTT. As protein: CAISELGNTGELFF.

The chain joins TRBV28 to TRBJ2-1, with D possibly matching TRBD1 (6 bases). V was pared by 3 bases and J by 5 bases, with 14 bases between. The CDR3 extends over 15 amino acids. Germline assignment: CDR1 MDHEN and CDR2 SYDVKM. CDR3 bases: TGTGCCAGCAGTTTGGGGGCCCCGGGTAACAATGAGCAGTTCTTC. Translated, it gives CASSLGAPGNNEQFF.

V gene TRBV2 combines with J gene TRBJ2-7; D remains unclear. CDR1 and CDR2 (germline): SNHLY, FYNNEI. V lost 2 bases to trimming and J lost 4 bases, with 3 bases between them. The CDR3 length is 11 residues. In DNA, the CDR3 is TGTGCCAGCAGTGAACCGTACGAGCAGTACTTC. This gives the protein CASSEPYEQYF. The full variable domain, rest sourced from reference TRBV2 and TRBJ2-7, is EPEVTQTPSHQVTQMGQEVILRCVPISNHLYFYWYRQILGQKVEFLVSFYNNEISEKSEIFDDQFSVERPDGSNFTLKIRSTKLEDSAMYFCASSEPYEQYFGPGTRLTVT.

The rearrangement links TRBV2 to TRBJ2-1; no definite D call. V lost 7 bases and J 3 bases, leaving 10 bases between the germline ends. Per the germline V gene, CDR1 is SNHLY and CDR2 is FYNNEI. The CDR3 contains 13 residues. Here the CDR3 reads CASKMVVYNEQFF. CDR3 nucleotides: TGTGCCAGCAAGATGGTAGTCTACAATGAGCAGTTCTTC.

The chain carries TRBV4-3 and TRBJ2-5; the match to TRBD2 covers 12 bases. J lost 2 bases, V lost 1 base, and 8 bases had no gene match. Germline V gene data show CDR1 as LGHNA and CDR2 as YSLEER. The CDR3 is 18 residues long. The CDR3 spells CASSQVASGGGRQETQYF. In nucleotides, the CDR3 is TGCGCCAGCAGCCAAGTGGCTAGCGGGGGGGGCCGGCAAGAGACCCAGTACTTC.

This sequence joins TRBV7-2 and TRBJ2-3; TRBD2 matches 9 bases. Trimming took 7 bases from V and 3 from J; bases not matched to a gene: 8. Germline assignment: CDR1 SGHTA and CDR2 FQGNSA. The CDR3 loop spans 15 amino acids. The CDR3 DNA follows: TGTGCCAGCAACCCTGCGGGGGGGCTGACAGATACGCAGTATTTT. Protein: CASNPAGGLTDTQYF.

This chain joins TRBV19 and TRBJ1-5; 7 bases agree with TRBD1. The CDR3 consists of 15 residues. Germline V lookup: CDR1 LNHDA, CDR2 SQIVND (reference sequence). After removal of 5 bases from V and 0 bases from J, the junction contained 4 bases not matched to a gene. The CDR3 DNA reads as TGTGCCAGTAGTCTCGGACAGGTTAGCAATCAGCCCCAGCATTTT. It is translated as CASSLGQVSNQPQHF.

The rearrangement joins TRBV28 to TRBJ1-4; 7 positions agree with TRBD1. The CDR3 totals 15 residues. Germline V CDR1 and CDR2: MDHEN, SYDVKM. J lost 5 bases, V lost 6 bases, and 9 bases had no gene match. The CDR3 protein is CASRSGGQENEKLFF. The CDR3 nucleotides read TGTGCCAGCAGATCAGGGGGGCAGGAGAATGAAAAACTGTTTTTT. Looking up the rest from reference TRBV28 and TRBJ1-4 gives the full variable domain: DVKVTQSSRYLVKRTGEKVFLECVQDMDHENMFWYRQDPGLGLRLIYFSYDVKMKEKGDIPEGYSVSREKKERFSLILESASTNQTSMYLCASRSGGQENEKLFFGSGTQLSVL.

The chain links TRBV7-9 to TRBJ2-7; no clear D. This CDR3 is built from 13 residues. Looked up from germline, CDR1 is SEHNR and CDR2 is FQNEAQ (reference sequence). Trimming shortened V by 5 bases and J by 0 bases, and 8 bases separated the two germline ends. CDR3 coding DNA: TGTGCCAGCAGCCTTGACACCTCCTACGAGCAGTACTTC. Residues: CASSLDTSYEQYF.

Here the CDR3 reads CASSRTQGYYGYTF. CDR3 bases: TGCGCCAGCAGCCGGACACAGGGCTACTATGGCTACACCTTC. The chain couples TRBV5-1 to TRBJ1-2; possible D gene TRBD1, 6 bases. The CDR3 has 14 residues. Per the germline V gene, CDR1 is SGHRS and CDR2 is YFSETQ. Trimming shortened V by 4 bases and J by 3 bases, and 13 bases separated the two germline ends.

This chain links TRBV27 with TRBJ2-1; 9 nucleotides match TRBD1. This CDR3 region has 17 residues. Germline CDR1 reads MNHEY; CDR2 reads SMNVEV (reference sequence). J lost 5 bases, V lost 1 base, and 9 bases had no gene match. The CDR3 nucleotides read TGTGCCAGCAGTTTATTGATAGGGACAGGGTTTGACAATGAGCAGTTCTTC. As protein: CASSLLIGTGFDNEQFF.

This chain uses TRBV4-3 with TRBJ2-3, with TRBD1 matching 7 bases. In germline, CDR1 is LGHNA, CDR2 YSLEER. The trim removed 2 bases at V and 4 bases at J, leaving 12 bases unmatched. CDR3 size: 17 residues. The CDR3 DNA reads TGCGCCAGCAGCCAAACTTGGGACAGCCAAAGAGCAGATACGCAGTATTTT. This encodes CASSQTWDSQRADTQYF.

This CDR3 reads CAGAGGGSSYNEQFF. The CDR3 region has the DNA TGTGCCGGGGCGGGGGGCGGGAGCTCCTACAATGAGCAGTTCTTC. The rearrangement links TRBV30 to TRBJ2-1, with 8 bases that match TRBD2. With V trimmed by 8 bases and J by 0 bases, 9 bases remained unmatched. CDR1 and CDR2 from the germline V gene are GTSNPN and SVGIG (reference sequence). The CDR3 consists of 15 residues.

The chain combines TRBV20-1 with TRBJ1-3; D gene uncertain. V lost 7 bases and J lost 0, with 4 bases in between. This CDR3 contains 11 residues. The V gene's germline CDR1 is DFQATT and CDR2 SNEGSKA (reference sequence). The CDR3 reads CSGVSGNTIYF. The CDR3 region has the DNA TGCAGTGGAGTCTCTGGAAACACCATATATTTT.

V usage is TRBV28 and J usage is TRBJ2-1, with 11 bases aligning to TRBD2. In germline, CDR1 is MDHEN, CDR2 SYDVKM. V gave up 6 bases and J gave up 8 bases; unmatched junction bases: 9. This CDR3 has 15 amino acids. The CDR3 reads CASSPPGLAVDEQFF. In DNA, the CDR3 is TGTGCCAGCAGCCCTCCGGGACTAGCGGTCGATGAGCAGTTCTTC. Combining the CDR3 with reference TRBV28 and TRBJ2-1 gives the whole variable domain DVKVTQSSRYLVKRTGEKVFLECVQDMDHENMFWYRQDPGLGLRLIYFSYDVKMKEKGDIPEGYSVSREKKERFSLILESASTNQTSMYLCASSPPGLAVDEQFFGPGTRLTVL.

The chain recombines TRBV3-1 (or the pseudogene TRBV3-2) with TRBJ2-7, with 7 bases fitting TRBD2. The CDR3 length is 14 residues. V lost 4 bases and J lost 3; bases outside the gene matches: 6. Germline V gives CDR1 LGHDT, CDR2 YNNKEL (reference sequence). CDR3 sequence (DNA): TGTGCCAGCAGCCGCGGGACTACGAACTACGAGCAGTACTTC. It encodes CASSRGTTNYEQYF.

V is TRBV19 and J is TRBJ1-5; D gene unclear. V was shortened by 4 bases and J by 2 bases, with 9 bases between the two germline ends. Per germline, CDR1 LNHDA and CDR2 SQIVND (reference sequence). CDR3 size: 14 residues. The CDR3 protein is CASSRRFGNQPQHF. In nucleotides, the CDR3 is TGTGCCAGTAGTAGGAGATTTGGCAATCAGCCCCAGCATTTT.

The V gene is TRBV2, the J gene TRBJ1-1; no clear D gene. From germline, CDR1 is SNHLY and CDR2 FYNNEI. V lost 1 base to trimming and J lost 0 bases, with 12 bases between them. CDR3 length equals 16 residues. For the CDR3, the DNA is TGTGCCAGCAGTGAAGTGGGTCCGGGTATGAACACTGAAGCTTTCTTT. Its protein is CASSEVGPGMNTEAFF.